This T cell receptor (beta chain) was recovered during a study of identical twins. A template switching step contributed a universal primer site, while unique molecular identifiers were present in the cDNA. TCRdb re-derived calls from the 5' RACE reads in MiXCR, one entry per CDR3 protein. The table has 1,800,000 or so distinct CDR3 sequences, around 29% seen once. CDR3 length: 13 amino acids. V was pared by 7 bases and J by 7 bases, with 17 bases between. Germline V gene sequence: CDR1 ENHRY, CDR2 SYGVKD. The V gene is TRBV10-3, the J gene TRBJ2-7, with unresolved D. The TCR originated in a newborn girl in good health. The sample was cord blood. The CDR3 DNA follows: TGTGCCATCACTCCAACCGGATCCAATGAGCAGTACTTC. It codes for CAITPTGSNEQYF.